This T cell receptor (beta chain) was documented in a study of cytomegalovirus exposure and HLA in healthy donors. Overall study results and limits: Donor immune exposure was known only as CMV serostatus. Specificity of a few CMV-associated chains for CMV antigens was verified in vitro.

Points on this clone: The antigen remains undetermined.

The V gene lost 1 base and the J gene lost 4 bases, with 20 bases spanning the gap. The CDR3 length is 18 residues. From germline, CDR1 is GTSNPN and CDR2 SVGIG (reference sequence). PCR was performed using 60 Vbeta and 13 Jbeta primers. Measured with immunoSEQ multiplex PCR; TCRdb has only the in-frame clones, and not every one. The data contain under 250,000 clones, more than 65% of them singletons. The chain recombines TRBV30 with TRBJ2-6, with D possibly being TRBD1 (5 bases). This sequence was found in a man aged 18 to 29 in good health and CMV-seronegative. Sequencing input: PBMCs. The CDR3 region is CAWSARTPQPFGANVLTF. CDR3 in DNA: TGTGCCTGGAGTGCTCGGACACCCCAACCCTTCGGGGCCAACGTCCTGACTTTC.